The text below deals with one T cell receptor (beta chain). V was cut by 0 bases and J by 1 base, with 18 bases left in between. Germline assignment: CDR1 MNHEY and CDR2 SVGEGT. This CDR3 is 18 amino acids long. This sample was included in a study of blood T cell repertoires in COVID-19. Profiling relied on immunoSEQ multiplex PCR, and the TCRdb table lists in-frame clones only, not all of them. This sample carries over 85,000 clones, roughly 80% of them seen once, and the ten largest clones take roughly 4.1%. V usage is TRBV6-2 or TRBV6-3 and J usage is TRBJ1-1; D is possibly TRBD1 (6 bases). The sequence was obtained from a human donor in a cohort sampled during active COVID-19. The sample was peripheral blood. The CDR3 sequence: CASSYSYVTGPWNTEAFF. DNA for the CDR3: TGTGCCAGCAGTTACTCGTATGTGACAGGACCTTGGAACACTGAAGCTTTCTTT.